Sequencing of this TCR beta chain was carried out in a study of blood T cell repertoires in COVID-19. Authors' processing steps: Counts of nucleated cells, estimated from reference gene primer amplification, were obtained. Libraries were prepared by immunoSEQ multiplex PCR; TCRdb keeps only in-frame clonotypes and omits some of them. V, J and clone size derive from that table, while D and trimming were established from the DNA sequence. Among 100,000 to 150,000 clones, about 88% were seen once, and the ten largest hold approximately 1.1%. Germline assignment: CDR1 MGHDK and CDR2 SYGVNS. The CDR3 spans 15 residues. The V and J ends lost 3 bases and 4 bases, in that order; junction bases with no gene match: 8.

This sequence originates from an elderly woman with acute or convalescent COVID-19. The source material was peripheral blood. This sequence joins TRBV25-1 and TRBJ1-2; the match to TRBD1 covers 7 bases. The CDR3 protein is CASSDPQGGGYGYTF. The CDR3 DNA is TGTGCCAGCAGTGACCCTCAGGGGGGCGGCTATGGCTACACCTTC.